This T cell receptor beta chain was obtained from a study of cytomegalovirus exposure and HLA in healthy donors. Study outcomes and limitations: Across all donors, roughly uniform sequencing depth was an assumption of the presence/absence analyses. Most TCR sequences were uncommon, yet certain public TCRs appeared in many donors. The investigators catalogued under 200 TCR beta chains as cytomegalovirus-associated.

This clone was picked up a small number of times. Its antigen is unknown. This PCR relied on a set of 60 Vbeta primers and 13 Jbeta primers. Repertoires were generated with immunoSEQ multiplex PCR, while TCRdb's copy carries only in-frame clones and drops some. This table has 110,000 or so clones, roughly 67% appearing once. The specimen sequenced was PBMCs. This receptor was obtained from a man in his late teens or twenties in good health and CMV-seropositive.

CDR3: CASSFPGTASLNQPQHF. The CDR3 nucleotides read TGTGCCAGCAGCTTCCCCGGGACAGCCTCTTTAAATCAGCCCCAGCATTTT. V and J are TRBV11-2 and TRBJ1-5, with TRBD1 identical over 7 bases. This CDR3 region has 17 residues. V gave up 3 bases and J gave up 4 bases; unmatched junction bases: 12. Looked up from germline, CDR1 is SGHAT and CDR2 is FQNNGV.